These T cell receptor beta chains were read from a single sample in a study of cytomegalovirus exposure and HLA in healthy donors. The method was immunoSEQ multiplex PCR; TCRdb's version includes in-frame clones alone and lacks a portion of them. Of over 120,000 clones listed, roughly 89% are singletons. Sequencing was performed on PBMCs. These receptors originate from a woman aged 18-29 years in good health and CMV-seropositive. Both conserved end residues are part of each CDR3. D genes are given only for firm matches. The listing skips clone size in some rows; elsewhere it reads once, few, many or a size class.

length	size	D	J	V	CDR3	DNA
16	once	-	TRBJ1-3	TRBV6-5	CASSYSGRVSGNTIYF	TGTGCCAGCAGTTACTCGGGCCGCGTCTCTGGAAACACCATATATTTT
17	-	TRBD2	TRBJ2-3	TRBV10-1	CASSLRTSGGYTDTQYF	TGCGCCAGCAGTCTACGGACTAGCGGGGGTTACACAGATACGCAGTATTTT
15	-	TRBD2	TRBJ2-7	TRBV13	CASSSGLAGHYEQYF	TGTGCCAGCAGCTCCGGACTAGCGGGGCACTACGAGCAGTACTTC
16	-	TRBD2	TRBJ2-3	TRBV11-3	CASSLDGSGGTDTQYF	TGTGCCAGCAGCTTAGATGGTAGCGGGGGGACAGATACGCAGTATTTT
14	-	-	TRBJ2-2	TRBV29-1	CSVVTVLNTGELFF	TGCAGCGTTGTGACAGTTCTGAACACCGGGGAGCTGTTTTTT
15	-	TRBD1	TRBJ1-4	TRBV18	CASSPDHRGSEKLFF	TGTGCCAGCTCACCCGATCACAGGGGTTCCGAAAAACTGTTTTTT
12	-	TRBD1	TRBJ1-5	TRBV30	CAWDRDNQPQHF	TGTGCCTGGGACAGGGACAATCAGCCCCAGCATTTT
16	-	TRBD1	TRBJ1-3	TRBV6-6	CASSYGQAMSGNTIYF	TGTGCCAGCAGTTACGGACAGGCTATGTCTGGAAACACCATATATTTT
15	-	-	TRBJ1-2	TRBV6-4	CASSDSIEFSRGYTF	TGTGCCAGCAGTGACTCGATCGAGTTTTCTCGCGGCTACACCTTC
15	-	-	TRBJ2-5	TRBV5-4	CASSLEGGGAETQYF	TGTGCCAGCAGCTTGGAAGGAGGGGGGGCAGAGACCCAGTACTTC
14	few	-	TRBJ2-7	TRBV6-1	CASSEVDSSYEQYF	TGTGCCAGCAGTGAAGTTGACAGCTCCTACGAGCAGTACTTC
18	-	TRBD1	TRBJ1-6	TRBV12-5	CASGFTLSRDRPNSPLHF	TGTGCTAGTGGTTTCACACTAAGTAGGGACAGACCAAATTCACCCCTCCACTTT
14	-	-	TRBJ1-2	TRBV5-6	CASLPPQQPYGYTF	TGTGCCAGCCTCCCCCCGCAACAGCCTTATGGCTACACCTTC
18	-	TRBD1	TRBJ2-2	TRBV14	CASSQGSRGRASTGELFF	TGTGCCAGCAGCCAAGGTTCGAGGGGGCGGGCGTCCACCGGGGAGCTGTTTTTT
16	-	-	TRBJ2-7	TRBV7-9	CASSLASGKRTYEQYF	TGTGCCAGCAGCTTAGCCTCGGGTAAGCGTACGTACGAGCAGTACTTC
14	-	TRBD1	TRBJ2-3	TRBV6-4	CASSPGQGSDTQYF	TGTGCCAGCAGCCCGGGACAGGGGTCAGATACGCAGTATTTT
14	-	TRBD1	TRBJ2-7	TRBV27	CASIPGQYSYEQYF	TGTGCCAGCATTCCGGGACAGTATTCCTACGAGCAGTACTTC
14	-	TRBD1	TRBJ1-1	TRBV15	CATSTTGVNTEAFF	TGTGCCACCAGCACGACAGGGGTGAACACTGAAGCTTTCTTT
15	-	TRBD2	TRBJ2-3	TRBV28	CASSFLADSTDTQYF	TGTGCCAGCAGTTTCCTAGCGGACAGCACAGATACGCAGTATTTT
15	-	TRBD1	TRBJ1-6	TRBV7-8	CASSLGQTGNSPLHF	TGTGCCAGCAGCTTAGGGCAGACAGGGAATTCACCCCTCCACTTT
15	-	TRBD1	TRBJ2-1	TRBV14	CASSQDWGQGNEQFF	TGTGCCAGCAGCCAAGATTGGGGACAGGGGAATGAGCAGTTCTTC
15	-	TRBD1	TRBJ1-5	TRBV11-2	CASSLGQGVNQPQHF	TGTGCCAGCAGCTTAGGACAGGGGGTGAATCAGCCCCAGCATTTT
12	-	-	TRBJ2-5	TRBV28	CASSFRGKTQYF	TGTGCCAGCAGTTTTAGAGGGAAGACCCAGTACTTC
11	-	TRBD1	TRBJ1-1	TRBV6-4	CASRGQGEAFF	TGTGCCAGCAGAGGACAGGGAGAAGCTTTCTTT
15	once	-	TRBJ2-1	TRBV9	CASSVGGDRDNEQFF	TGTGCCAGCAGCGTAGGAGGAGACAGAGACAATGAGCAGTTCTTC
13	-	-	TRBJ2-3	TRBV27	CASSPSHGDTQYF	TGTGCCAGCAGTCCCTCCCACGGGGATACGCAGTATTTT
18	-	TRBD1	TRBJ2-5	TRBV28	CASSLIRGRTGGIETQYF	TGTGCCAGCAGTTTAATCCGGGGAAGGACAGGGGGCATCGAGACCCAGTACTTC
15	-	-	TRBJ2-3	TRBV14	CASSLNLLVPDTQYF	TGTGCCAGCAGCTTAAACTTACTAGTCCCGGATACGCAGTATTTT